A single sample gave rise to the 27 T cell receptor beta chains below, sequenced in a study of cytomegalovirus exposure and HLA in healthy donors. PCR employed 60 Vbeta and 13 Jbeta primers. Clones were sequenced by immunoSEQ multiplex PCR, and TCRdb holds only the in-frame ones, with some missing. This table holds about 120,000 clones, roughly 76% found once. What was sequenced was PBMCs. The receptors were gathered from a man between 50 and 59 years old in good health and CMV-seropositive.

This clone was observed a single time. This chain joins TRBV5-1 and TRBJ1-5, with a possible D match to TRBD1 (6 bases). V was shortened by 0 bases and J by 2 bases, with 12 bases between the two germline ends. The CDR3 consists of 16 residues. Germline V gene data show CDR1 as SGHRS and CDR2 as YFSETQ. The CDR3 spells CASSLGTGMGNQPQHF. The DNA of the CDR3 is TGCGCCAGCAGCTTGGGTACAGGGATGGGCAATCAGCCCCAGCATTTT. Full variable domain (missing parts from reference TRBV5-1 and TRBJ1-5): KAGVTQTPRYLIKTRGQQVTLSCSPISGHRSVSWYQQTPGQGLQFLFEYFSETQRNKGNFPGRFSGRQFSNSRSEMNVSTLELGDSALYLCASSLGTGMGNQPQHFGDGTRLSIL.

Details on this clone: One end of the junction varies from germline; a read error may be responsible. The J gene is TRBJ1-5, the V gene TRBV7-9, with TRBD1 matching over 10 bases. The CDR3 covers 15 residues. Germline CDR1 and CDR2: SEHNR and FQNEAQ (reference sequence). This chain's CDR3 is CSSSLDRGRYQPQHF. For the CDR3, the DNA is TGTTCCAGCAGCCTAGACAGGGGGCGGTATCAGCCCCAGCATTTT.

This clone was seen only a few times. The V call is TRBV29-1, the J call TRBJ1-3, with D hard to call. V was pared by 1 base and J by 3 bases, with 7 bases between. CDR3 length: 13 amino acids. CDR1 is SQVTM, CDR2 ANQGSEA, per germline. The CDR3 region has the DNA TGCAGCGTTGAAGTACAGATTGGAAACACCATATATTTT. Protein sequence: CSVEVQIGNTIYF.

The chain has TRBV9 and TRBJ1-3; tentative D call: TRBD1 (5 bases). V was cut by 4 bases and J by 8 bases, with 13 bases left in between. From germline, CDR1 is SGDLS and CDR2 YYNGEE. The CDR3 has 13 amino acids. CDR3 in DNA: TGTGCCAGCAGCACCAGGGAGGAGGACACCATATATTTT. Its translation: CASSTREEDTIYF.

The chain links TRBV28 to TRBJ2-7; TRBD1 matches at 9 bases. Germline lookup yields CDR1 MDHEN and CDR2 SYDVKM. V shed 5 bases, J shed 0 bases, and the junction held 5 bases outside the gene matches. The CDR3 covers 15 residues. In DNA form, the CDR3 reads TGTGCCAGCAGTCGTCACAGGGGGCTCTCCTACGAGCAGTACTTC. Its translation: CASSRHRGLSYEQYF.

This clone has more than one count but fewer than ten. This chain uses TRBV10-2 with TRBJ2-3; 10 nucleotides agree with TRBD2. The CDR3 contains 15 residues. After removal of 5 bases from V and 6 bases from J, the junction contained 8 bases not matched to a gene. Germline CDR1 and CDR2: WSHSY and SAAADI. CDR3 bases: TGCGCCAGCAGTAATGAGCGGGGGGGCATTGATACGCAGTATTTT. It yields the protein CASSNERGGIDTQYF.

V usage is TRBV9 and J usage is TRBJ2-3; 8 positions agree with TRBD1. V dropped 4 bases and J dropped 6; count of bases not matched to a gene: 13. The germline CDR1 and CDR2 sequences are SGDLS and YYNGEE. This CDR3 has 16 amino acids. This chain's CDR3 is CASSLQGAGVPDTQYF. The CDR3 DNA reads as TGTGCCAGCAGCCTCCAGGGGGCCGGGGTCCCCGATACGCAGTATTTT. Looking up the rest from reference TRBV9 and TRBJ2-3 gives the full variable domain: DSGVTQTPKHLITATGQRVTLRCSPRSGDLSVYWYQQSLDQGLQFLIQYYNGEERAKGNILERFSAQQFPDLHSELNLSSLELGDSALYFCASSLQGAGVPDTQYFGPGTRLTVL.

This clone turned up a few times. The V gene is TRBV11-2, the J gene TRBJ1-1; weak D call: TRBD1 (6 bases). Looked up from germline, CDR1 is SGHAT and CDR2 is FQNNGV. The germline V and J ends were trimmed by 7 bases and 1 base, with 13 bases remaining between them. This CDR3 is built from 14 residues. CDR3 loop: CASKQQQGNTEAFF. The CDR3 DNA reads TGTGCCAGCAAGCAGCAACAGGGGAACACTGAAGCTTTCTTT.

The V and J genes are TRBV19 and TRBJ2-7; 14 bases fit TRBD2. V trimming: 6 bases; J trimming: 3 bases; junction bases outside the gene matches: 7. From germline, CDR1 is LNHDA and CDR2 SQIVND (reference sequence). This CDR3 is 16 amino acids long. CDR3 bases: TGTGCCAGTAGCGCCGGGACTAGCGGGGGCCGCTACGAGCAGTACTTC. It is translated as CASSAGTSGGRYEQYF.

For the CDR3, the DNA is TGTGCCAGCAGGCCGTTAAGGACCCAATTGAGGGAAAAGACCCAGTACTTC. Translating it yields CASRPLRTQLREKTQYF. The V gene is TRBV5-6, the J gene TRBJ2-5, with D possibly matching TRBD2 (5 bases). This CDR3 region has 17 residues. Germline values: CDR1 SGHDT, CDR2 YYEEEE. The V end was cut by 5 bases, the J end by 6 bases, with 26 bases between.

The rearrangement joins TRBV5-6 to TRBJ2-2; TRBD2 agrees at 10 bases. Germline CDR1 SGHDT, CDR2 YYEEEE. The V segment lost 4 bases and the J segment 6 bases; nucleotides outside the gene matches: 9. This CDR3 is 16 amino acids long. CDR3 amino acids: CASSLLGAGGSGELFF. DNA of the CDR3: TGTGCCAGCAGCCTTCTGGGAGCGGGAGGGTCCGGGGAGCTGTTTTTT.

The V and J genes are TRBV4-1 and TRBJ2-5, with a possible D match to TRBD2 (5 bases). Looked up from germline, CDR1 is MGHRA and CDR2 is YSYEKL. Trimming pared 1 base from V and 12 bases from J, leaving 15 bases between. This CDR3 region has 13 residues. This CDR3 reads CASSQVGGRPEYF. In nucleotides, the CDR3 is TGCGCCAGCAGCCAAGTCGGAGGTCGGCCTGAGTACTTC.

A word on this clone: Other DNA sequences of this sample code for an identical CDR3. The J gene is TRBJ2-7, the V gene TRBV4-3; D might be TRBD1 (6 bases). The V gene's germline CDR1 is LGHNA and CDR2 YSLEER. This CDR3 is built from 16 residues. V gave up 0 bases and J gave up 1 base, with 13 bases separating them. The chain's CDR3 is CASSQDLWTVSYEQYF. CDR3 in DNA: TGCGCCAGCAGCCAAGATCTCTGGACAGTATCCTACGAGCAGTACTTC.

The CDR3 sequence is CASSSLGDTQYF. CDR3 nucleotides: TGTGCCAGCAGCTCACTAGGGGATACGCAGTATTTT. V is TRBV7-9 and J is TRBJ2-3, with a tentative D call TRBD2 (5 bases). Germline-derived CDR1 and CDR2 are SEHNR and FQNEAQ (reference sequence). The CDR3 has 12 amino acids. The V gene lost 4 bases and the J gene lost 6 bases, with 8 bases spanning the gap.

The chain links TRBV15 to TRBJ2-4, with D tentatively TRBD1 (8 bases). Germline lookup yields CDR1 LNHNV and CDR2 YYDKDF (reference sequence). V was clipped by 5 bases and J by 8 bases, with 22 bases between them. This CDR3 is built from 16 residues. CDR3 sequence: CATSYPLNRGRDIQYF. CDR3 bases: TGTGCCACCAGCTACCCTCTTAACAGGGGGAGGGACATTCAGTACTTC.

CDR3 nucleotide sequence: TGTGCCAGCAAGGCGGTTAGCAACTATGGCTACACCTTC. Its protein is CASKAVSNYGYTF. This chain joins TRBV5-4 and TRBJ1-2; no definite D call. CDR3 size: 13 residues. The V gene lost 6 bases and the J gene lost 2 bases, with 11 bases spanning the gap. Germline V gene data show CDR1 as SGHNT and CDR2 as YYREEE (reference sequence).

The chain carries TRBV5-1 and TRBJ1-4; TRBD1 is a possible D gene (5 bases). The V and J ends lost 4 bases and 3 bases respectively, with 10 bases between them. This CDR3 region has 14 residues. CDR1 is SGHRS and CDR2 is YFSETQ in the germline V gene. CDR3 in DNA: TGCGCCAGCAGCCCCCGACAGTCTAATGAAAAACTGTTTTTT. Translated: CASSPRQSNEKLFF. The variable domain in full, with the rest retrieved from reference TRBV5-1 and TRBJ1-4, is KAGVTQTPRYLIKTRGQQVTLSCSPISGHRSVSWYQQTPGQGLQFLFEYFSETQRNKGNFPGRFSGRQFSNSRSEMNVSTLELGDSALYLCASSPRQSNEKLFFGSGTQLSVL.

The rearrangement links TRBV6-5 to TRBJ1-5; 10 positions match TRBD1. V was clipped by 7 bases and J by 6 bases; unmatched bases: 6. The CDR3 length is 14 residues. In germline, CDR1 is MNHEY, CDR2 SVGAGI. The CDR3 loop reads CASTPGQGIQPQHF. For the CDR3, the DNA is TGTGCCAGCACCCCGGGACAGGGGATTCAGCCCCAGCATTTT.

V usage is TRBV15 and J usage is TRBJ2-1; perhaps TRBD2 as D (6 bases). CDR1 is LNHNV, CDR2 YYDKDF, per germline (reference sequence). The length of the CDR3 is 13 residues. V was trimmed by 0 bases and J by 10 bases, leaving 10 bases between them. DNA for the CDR3: TGTGCCACCAGCAGAGATGCGGCGGGGGAGCAGTTCTTC. It translates to CATSRDAAGEQFF.

This clone has a single count. The chain employs TRBV15 and TRBJ1-4; tentative D call: TRBD1 (6 bases). This CDR3 is 14 amino acids long. V shed 8 bases and J shed 8 bases, with 18 bases lying between them. Germline values: CDR1 LNHNV, CDR2 YYDKDF (reference sequence). CDR3 amino acids: CATARGGDGEKLFF. CDR3 DNA sequence: TGTGCCACCGCCCGAGGGGGAGATGGGGAAAAACTGTTTTTT. Based on the CDR3 plus reference TRBV15 and TRBJ1-4, the full variable domain is DAMVIQNPRYQVTQFGKPVTLSCSQTLNHNVMYWYQQKSSQAPKLLFHYYDKDFNNEADTPDNFQSRRPNTSFCFLDIRSPGLGDTAMYLCATARGGDGEKLFFGSGTQLSVL.

This chain connects TRBV11-2 to TRBJ1-3; 11 bases fit TRBD1. Germline-derived CDR1 and CDR2 are SGHAT and FQNNGV. The CDR3 length is 15 residues. Trimming at V came to 5 bases and at J to 5 bases, leaving 5 bases not matched to a gene. The CDR3 coding sequence is TGTGCCAGCAGCGCAGGGACAGGGGGTCGAAACACCATATATTTT. Translation: CASSAGTGGRNTIYF.

DNA for the CDR3: TGTGCCAGCAGTTCAGAAGCGGGGCTGGCCCTCGAGCAGTACTTC. This gives the protein CASSSEAGLALEQYF. The chain carries TRBV6-5 and TRBJ2-7, with 7 bases lining up with TRBD2. Germline loops: CDR1 MNHEY, CDR2 SVGAGI. The CDR3 is 15 residues long. J gave up 6 bases and V 4 bases, and 12 bases lay outside the gene matches.

The chain uses TRBV13 and TRBJ2-5; the match to TRBD1 covers 11 bases. With V trimmed by 5 bases and J by 6 bases, 11 bases remained unmatched. Germline V gene data show CDR1 as PRHDT and CDR2 as FYEKMQ (reference sequence). This CDR3 spans 16 amino acids. As DNA, the CDR3 is TGTGCCAGCAGCCGAGACGGGACAGGGGGTAGACAGACCCAGTACTTC. It specifies CASSRDGTGGRQTQYF. Drawing the rest from reference TRBV13 and TRBJ2-5, the complete variable domain is AAGVIQSPRHLIKEKRETATLKCYPIPRHDTVYWYQQGPGQDPQFLISFYEKMQSDKGSIPDRFSAQQFSDYHSELNMSSLELGDSALYFCASSRDGTGGRQTQYFGPGTRLLVL.

This sequence joins TRBV5-6 and TRBJ1-2; no reliable D call. The CDR3 is made up of 13 amino acids. Germline V gene lookup returns CDR1 SGHDT and CDR2 YYEEEE. With 1 base removed from V and 13 bases from J, the gap between germline ends came to 17 bases. The DNA of the CDR3 is TGTGCCAGCAGCTTGATCTTCACAGCAAGCGGCACCTTC. Translation gives CASSLIFTASGTF. The whole variable domain, filled in from reference TRBV5-6 and TRBJ1-2, reads DAGVTQSPTHLIKTRGQQVTLRCSPKSGHDTVSWYQQALGQGPQFIFQYYEEEERQRGNFPDRFSGHQFPNYSSELNVNALLLGDSALYLCASSLIFTASGTFGSGTRLTVV.

The chain links TRBV6-6 to TRBJ2-5; 8 nucleotides align to TRBD1. With V trimmed by 4 bases and J by 3 bases, 1 base remained unmatched. Germline-derived CDR1 and CDR2 are MNHNY and SVGAGI (reference sequence). CDR3 size: 13 residues. Written as DNA, the CDR3 is TGTGCCAGCAGTTTGACAGGGGAAGAGACCCAGTACTTC. It translates to CASSLTGEETQYF.

The CDR3 nucleotides are TGTGCCAGCAGCTTAGCGGGGACAGGAGCTTGGGATACGCAGTATTTT. Translating gives CASSLAGTGAWDTQYF. V usage is TRBV11-3 and J usage is TRBJ2-3; 8 nucleotides match TRBD1. The CDR3 extends over 16 amino acids. Germline V gives CDR1 SGHNT, CDR2 YENEEA. The trim removed 1 base at V and 6 bases at J, leaving 9 bases unmatched. Supplemented by reference TRBV11-3 and TRBJ2-3, the full variable domain reads EAGVVQSPRYKIIEKKQPVAFWCNPISGHNTLYWYLQNLGQGPELLIRYENEEAVDDSQLPKDRFSAERLKGVDSTLKIQPAELGDSAVYLCASSLAGTGAWDTQYFGPGTRLTVL.

The J gene is TRBJ1-6, the V gene TRBV7-2; D unclear. V was clipped by 5 bases and J by 10 bases, with 9 bases between them. The length of the CDR3 is 12 residues. Per germline, CDR1 SGHTA and CDR2 FQGNSA. CDR3 residues: CASSTTSSPLHF. The CDR3 DNA reads TGTGCCAGCAGCACTACCTCCTCACCCCTCCACTTT.